These 15 T cell receptor beta chains share one sample of origin, sequenced in a study of blood T cell repertoires in COVID-19. The protocol was immunoSEQ multiplex PCR, while the TCRdb copy is restricted to in-frame clones and leaves out a portion. The sample contains just over 300,000 clones, approximately 89% of which appear only once. What was sequenced was peripheral blood. Receptors originate from a woman aged 25-40 years with COVID-19, enrolled during active disease.

The chain uses TRBV5-6 and TRBJ2-7; 10 positions agree with TRBD1. The CDR3 extends over 13 amino acids. Losses at the gene ends were 7 bases for V and 0 bases for J; bases not matched to a gene: 1. Per germline, CDR1 SGHDT and CDR2 YYEEEE. DNA for the CDR3: TGTGCCAGCGGGGACAGGGGCTCCTACGAGCAGTACGTC. Amino acids: CASGDRGSYEQYV.

Only one count was recorded for this clone. CDR3 DNA sequence: TGTGCCAGCAGTGAACCCGGTTGGAGGTCCTATGGCTACACCTTC. Translated: CASSEPGWRSYGYTF. The chain recombines TRBV6-1 with TRBJ1-2; no definite D call. The V end was cut by 2 bases, the J end by 4 bases, with 14 bases between. Germline-derived CDR1 and CDR2 are MNHNS and SASEGT. The CDR3 loop spans 15 amino acids.

As regards this clone: Other nucleotide sequences in the sample specify the same CDR3. This chain links TRBV18 with TRBJ1-2, with D uncertain. CDR1 is KGHSH and CDR2 is LQKENI in the germline V gene. Trimming took off 1 base at V and 0 bases at J, with 9 bases between the two ends. The CDR3 runs to 15 residues. The CDR3 DNA sequence: TGTGCCAGCTCACCACTAGAGGCTCCTAACTATGGCTACACCTTC. Translated: CASSPLEAPNYGYTF.

This clone is a singleton in its sample. The chain recombines TRBV6-5 with TRBJ2-5; D is unresolved. The CDR3 spans 12 residues. V was trimmed by 7 bases and J by 0 bases, leaving 6 bases between them. CDR1 and CDR2 from the germline V gene are MNHEY and SVGAGI. The CDR3 DNA is TGTGCCAGCACGAGGTACCAAGAGACCCAGTACTTC. Translating it yields CASTRYQETQYF.

A single count supports this clone. The rearrangement links TRBV4-3 to TRBJ2-1; 7 nucleotides align to TRBD2. Trimming took 0 bases from V and 8 from J; bases not matched to a gene: 7. CDR3 length: 15 amino acids. Germline V gene sequence: CDR1 LGHNA, CDR2 YSLEER. In nucleotides, the CDR3 is TGCGCCAGCAGCCAAGATAGAGCGGGGTGGGATGAGCAGTTCTTC. This gives the protein CASSQDRAGWDEQFF.

This sequence joins TRBV15 and TRBJ1-1; no definite D call. V was trimmed by 3 bases and J by 0 bases, leaving 5 bases between them. From germline, CDR1 is LNHNV and CDR2 YYDKDF (reference sequence). CDR3 size: 13 residues. CDR3 region: CATSRSMNTEAFF. CDR3 DNA: TGTGCCACCAGCAGGAGCATGAACACTGAAGCTTTCTTT.

The chain links TRBV19 to TRBJ1-5; 7 nucleotides agree with TRBD1. Germline trimming cut 1 base from V and 7 bases from J; bases unmatched to any gene: 4. Per the germline V gene, CDR1 is LNHDA and CDR2 is SQIVND (reference sequence). The CDR3 is 14 amino acids. CDR3 sequence (DNA): TGTGCCAGTAGTATAGTTCAGGGGGGACAGCCCCAGCATTTT. It codes for CASSIVQGGQPQHF. Looking up the rest from reference TRBV19 and TRBJ1-5 gives the full variable domain: DGGITQSPKYLFRKEGQNVTLSCEQNLNHDAMYWYRQDPGQGLRLIYYSQIVNDFQKGDIAEGYSVSREKKESFPLTVTSAQKNPTAFYLCASSIVQGGQPQHFGDGTRLSIL.

The rearrangement joins TRBV6-1 to TRBJ2-5; perhaps TRBD2 as D (7 bases). Trimming pared 2 bases from V and 4 bases from J, leaving 17 bases between. CDR3 length equals 16 residues. In germline, CDR1 is MNHNS, CDR2 SASEGT. CDR3 in DNA: TGTGCCAGCAGTGAAAACTCGGGGGGCGGTGGAGAGACCCAGTACTTC. It translates to CASSENSGGGGETQYF.

The V and J genes are TRBV7-8 and TRBJ1-1, with D possibly matching TRBD1 (6 bases). CDR3 length: 14 amino acids. In germline, CDR1 is SGHVS, CDR2 FQNEAQ. Trimming took 5 bases from V and 2 from J, leaving 12 bases between them. The CDR3 is CASSRVGGNTEAFF. For the CDR3, the DNA is TGTGCCAGCAGCCGAGTAGGGGGTAACACTGAAGCTTTCTTT.

The J gene is TRBJ1-5, the V gene TRBV7-2, with 9 nucleotides matching TRBD1. The germline gives CDR1 SGHTA, CDR2 FQGNSA. This CDR3 contains 15 residues. The V gene end was trimmed by 5 bases and the J gene end by 7 bases; junction bases not matched to a gene: 9. In DNA form, the CDR3 reads TGTGCCAGCAGCGGTACCGGGACAGGGTTGCAGCCCCAGCATTTT. This translates into CASSGTGTGLQPQHF.

This chain connects TRBV7-9 to TRBJ2-3, with 12 bases that match TRBD2. CDR1 SEHNR and CDR2 FQNEAQ come from the germline V gene (reference sequence). The CDR3 covers 16 residues. V was clipped by 2 bases and J by 12 bases; unmatched bases: 12. The CDR3 DNA reads TGTGCCAGCAGCTTAACTAGCGGGGGGCCTAGATCCGAACAGTATTTT. This gives the protein CASSLTSGGPRSEQYF. Combining the CDR3 with reference TRBV7-9 and TRBJ2-3 gives the whole variable domain DTGVSQNPRHKITKRGQNVTFRCDPISEHNRLYWYRQTLGQGPEFLTYFQNEAQLEKSRLLSDRFSAERPKGSFSTLEIQRTEQGDSAMYLCASSLTSGGPRSEQYFGPGTRLTVL.

The gene calls are TRBV11-3 and TRBJ2-5; 9 positions match TRBD2. The CDR3 is 16 amino acids. V dropped 6 bases and J dropped 1; count of bases not matched to a gene: 9. Germline V gene sequence: CDR1 SGHNT, CDR2 YENEEA. This CDR3 is CASSFSLAGIQETQYF. In nucleotides, the CDR3 is TGTGCCAGCAGTTTTAGCCTAGCGGGGATCCAAGAGACCCAGTACTTC.

The CDR3: CSVLPGTGFRGTEAFF. CDR3 sequence (DNA): TGCAGCGTACTTCCCGGGACAGGGTTCCGAGGCACTGAAGCTTTCTTT. The V and J genes are TRBV29-1 and TRBJ1-1; 9 bases fit TRBD1. The CDR3 runs 16 residues. Losses at the gene ends were 6 bases for V and 4 bases for J; bases not matched to a gene: 15. From germline, CDR1 is SQVTM and CDR2 ANQGSEA.

This clone appeared a single time. The chain employs TRBV10-2 and TRBJ1-2, with a tentative D call TRBD1 (6 bases). There are 14 residues in the CDR3. The germline CDR1 and CDR2 sequences are WSHSY and SAAADI. Between the trimmed V and J ends, which lost 5 bases and 1 base, there was a span of 11 bases. The DNA for the CDR3 is TGCGCCAGCAGTTCGGGACATCTTAACTATGGCTACACCTTC. It specifies CASSSGHLNYGYTF.

The chain combines TRBV18 with TRBJ2-5, with a possible D match to TRBD2 (5 bases). Looked up from germline, CDR1 is KGHSH and CDR2 is LQKENI. There are 17 residues in the CDR3. Between the trimmed V and J ends, which lost 1 base and 4 bases, there was a span of 19 bases. CDR3 loop: CASSPRSSLGRIETQYF. The CDR3 DNA sequence: TGTGCCAGCTCACCACGGTCTAGCCTCGGACGGATAGAGACCCAGTACTTC.